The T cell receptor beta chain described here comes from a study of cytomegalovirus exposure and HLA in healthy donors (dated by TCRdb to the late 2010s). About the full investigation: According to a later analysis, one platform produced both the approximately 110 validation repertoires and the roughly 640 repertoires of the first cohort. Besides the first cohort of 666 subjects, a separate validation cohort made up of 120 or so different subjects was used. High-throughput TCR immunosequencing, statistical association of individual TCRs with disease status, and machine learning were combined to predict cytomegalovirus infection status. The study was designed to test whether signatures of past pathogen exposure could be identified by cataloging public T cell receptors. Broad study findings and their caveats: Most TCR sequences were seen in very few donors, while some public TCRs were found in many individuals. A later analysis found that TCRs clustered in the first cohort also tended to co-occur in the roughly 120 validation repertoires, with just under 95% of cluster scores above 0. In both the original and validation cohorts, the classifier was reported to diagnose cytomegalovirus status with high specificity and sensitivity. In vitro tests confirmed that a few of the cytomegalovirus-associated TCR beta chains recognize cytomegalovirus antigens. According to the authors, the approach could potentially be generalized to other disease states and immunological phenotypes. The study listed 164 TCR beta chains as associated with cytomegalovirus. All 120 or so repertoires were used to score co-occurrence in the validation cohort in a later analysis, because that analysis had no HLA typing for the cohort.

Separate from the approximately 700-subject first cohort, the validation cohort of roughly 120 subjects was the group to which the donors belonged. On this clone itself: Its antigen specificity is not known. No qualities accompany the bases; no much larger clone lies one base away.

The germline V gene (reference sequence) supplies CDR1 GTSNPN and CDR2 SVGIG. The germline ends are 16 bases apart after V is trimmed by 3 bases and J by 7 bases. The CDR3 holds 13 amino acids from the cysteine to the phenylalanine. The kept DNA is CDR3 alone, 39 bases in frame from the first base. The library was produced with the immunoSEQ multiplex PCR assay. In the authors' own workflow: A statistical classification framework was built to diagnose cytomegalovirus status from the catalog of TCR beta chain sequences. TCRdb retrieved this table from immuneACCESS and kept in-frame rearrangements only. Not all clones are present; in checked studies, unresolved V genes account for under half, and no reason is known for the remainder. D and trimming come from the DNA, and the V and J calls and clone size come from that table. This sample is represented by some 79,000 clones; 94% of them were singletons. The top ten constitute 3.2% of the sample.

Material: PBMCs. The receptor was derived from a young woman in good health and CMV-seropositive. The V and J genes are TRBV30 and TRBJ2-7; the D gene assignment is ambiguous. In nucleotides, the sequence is TGTGCCTGGAGCCTAGACTTCCTTGGGGAGCAGTACTTC. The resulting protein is CAWSLDFLGEQYF.